This TCR beta chain is drawn from a study of T-cell memory formation after mild COVID-19. TCRdb reprocessed the 5' RACE reads via MiXCR and lists one record per CDR3 protein. The sample has about half a million distinct CDR3 sequences; about 20% are singletons. Regarding the study as a whole: The pre-infection memory compartment contained some responding clones, suggesting cross-reactive memory joined.

Worth noting for this clonotype: Its antigen is unknown.

This CDR3 comprises 15 residues. J lost 2 bases, V lost 1 base, and 3 bases had no gene match. Germline loops: CDR1 ENHRY, CDR2 SYGVKD. The J gene is TRBJ2-7, the V gene TRBV10-3, with 9 bases lining up with TRBD1. Material for sequencing was PBMCs or a T cell subset sorted from them (not recorded which). This TCR was recovered from an adult woman who had mild COVID-19 (a few samples of this study predate the infection). Cell type and time point are not known. CDR3 DNA: TGTGCCATCAGTGAGTGGGGACAGGGTACCTACGAGCAGTACTTC. It is translated as CAISEWGQGTYEQYF.